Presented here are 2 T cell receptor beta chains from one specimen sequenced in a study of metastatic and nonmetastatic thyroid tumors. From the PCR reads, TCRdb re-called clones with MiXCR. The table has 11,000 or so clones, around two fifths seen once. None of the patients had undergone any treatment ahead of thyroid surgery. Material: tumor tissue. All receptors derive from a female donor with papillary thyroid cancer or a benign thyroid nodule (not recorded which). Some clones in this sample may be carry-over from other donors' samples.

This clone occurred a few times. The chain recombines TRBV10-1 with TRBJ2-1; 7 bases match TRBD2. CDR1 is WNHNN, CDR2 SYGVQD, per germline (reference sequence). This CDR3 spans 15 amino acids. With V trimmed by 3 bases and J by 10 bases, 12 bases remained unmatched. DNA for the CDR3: TGCGCCAGCAGTGATCATCAGCGGGGTCTCGGCGAGCAGTTCTTC. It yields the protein CASSDHQRGLGEQFF.

DNA for the CDR3: TGTGCCAGCTCACCACCGGGACAGAGCTATGGCTACACCTTC. It yields the protein CASSPPGQSYGYTF. V gene TRBV18 combines with J gene TRBJ1-2, with 7 bases aligning to TRBD1. Germline loops: CDR1 KGHSH, CDR2 LQKENI. Unmatched junction bases numbered 2, after V lost 0 bases and J lost 4 bases. This CDR3 comprises 14 residues.